This TCR beta chain derives from a study of T cells in Graves' hyperthyroidism and ophthalmopathy. V gave up 6 bases and J gave up 3 bases; unmatched junction bases: 6. The CDR3 spans 13 residues. CDR1 is SQVTM, CDR2 ANQGSEA, per germline. This clonotype appeared many times. Amplified TCR beta CDR3 regions derived from RNA transcripts. First-round RT-PCR targeting the TCR CDR3 was performed with the HTBI primer set. TCRdb reprocessed the multiplex PCR reads via MiXCR and lists one record per CDR3 protein. The data show 360,000 or so distinct CDR3 sequences, 15% to 20% seen once. This chain uses TRBV29-1 with TRBJ1-1; 8 positions agree with TRBD1. The sample comprised blood. The receptor was derived from a young woman with Graves' hyperthyroidism. The chain's CDR3 is CSVWGQEHTEAFF. Written as DNA, the CDR3 is TGCAGCGTCTGGGGACAGGAACACACTGAAGCTTTCTTT. The whole variable domain, remainder taken from reference TRBV29-1 and TRBJ1-1, is SAVISQKPSRDICQRGTSLTIQCQVDSQVTMMFWYRQQPGQSLTLIATANQGSEATYESGFVIDKFPISRPNLTFSTLTVSNMSPEDSSIYLCSVWGQEHTEAFFGQGTRLTVV.